Following are 5 T cell receptor beta chains from one sample sequenced in a study of cytomegalovirus exposure and HLA in healthy donors. Amplification used 60 Vbeta primers and 13 Jbeta primers. Here immunoSEQ multiplex PCR was the method, and the copy in TCRdb shows in-frame clones only, minus some. The sample includes 70,000 to 95,000 clones, around 77% seen only once; the top ten take 3% to 3.5%. The sample taken for sequencing was PBMCs. The receptors originated from a man between 50 and 59 years old in good health and CMV-seronegative.

CDR3 in DNA: TGTGCCAGCAGTGAAAGCCCGATGCGAGGCTACACCTTC. It translates to CASSESPMRGYTF. The chain combines TRBV6-1 with TRBJ1-2; D gene uncertain. Germline CDR1 and CDR2: MNHNS and SASEGT. Trimming took 2 bases from V and 8 from J, leaving 12 bases between them. The CDR3 length is 13 residues.

This chain connects TRBV7-3 to TRBJ2-1; 9 bases agree with TRBD2. Germline trimming cut 0 bases from V and 6 bases from J; bases unmatched to any gene: 3. CDR1 is SGHTA and CDR2 is FQGTGA in the germline V gene. The CDR3 sequence is 15 residues long. The CDR3 DNA follows: TGTGCCAGCAGCTTAACCCCAGCGGGGGGCAATGAGCAGTTCTTC. This codes for CASSLTPAGGNEQFF.

V and J are TRBV2 and TRBJ1-1; TRBD1 aligns across 7 bases. The CDR3 runs 14 residues. Germline assignment: CDR1 SNHLY and CDR2 FYNNEI. Trimming at V came to 7 bases and at J to 6 bases, leaving 11 bases not matched to a gene. The CDR3 loop is CASTARGRGAEAFF. CDR3 DNA: TGTGCCAGCACCGCAAGGGGGCGTGGGGCTGAAGCTTTCTTT.

This chain uses TRBV7-2 with TRBJ1-6; unclear D gene. Trimming shortened V by 5 bases and J by 6 bases, and 14 bases separated the two germline ends. The CDR3 is 15 residues long. Germline assignment: CDR1 SGHTA and CDR2 FQGNSA. In nucleotides, the CDR3 is TGTGCCAGCAGCCCTGCGCCGGGTGCTAATTCACCCCTCCACTTT. Its protein product is CASSPAPGANSPLHF. The full variable domain, with the rest looked up from reference TRBV7-2 and TRBJ1-6, is GAGVSQSPSNKVTEKGKDVELRCDPISGHTALYWYRQSLGQGLEFLIYFQGNSAPDKSGLPSDRFSAERTGGSVSTLTIQRTQQEDSAVYLCASSPAPGANSPLHFGNGTRLTVT.

The chain links TRBV10-3 to TRBJ1-5, with a possible D match to TRBD1 (6 bases). CDR3 length: 15 amino acids. Trimming left V 0 bases short and J 9 bases short, with 15 bases between. Germline V CDR1 and CDR2: ENHRY, SYGVKD. CDR3 protein: CAISESKTGPRPQHF. CDR3 DNA: TGTGCCATCAGTGAGTCAAAGACAGGTCCAAGGCCCCAGCATTTT.